These T cell receptor beta chains were read from a single sample in a study of blood T cell repertoires in COVID-19. TCRdb's copy holds only in-frame clones and misses some; the assay was immunoSEQ multiplex PCR. This sample has fewer than 650,000 clones; around nine tenths occur once, and the top ten carry roughly 8%. Sequencing input: peripheral blood. All receptors derive from a woman aged 45-60 years with COVID-19, enrolled during active disease. The CDR3 runs from the conserved cysteine through the conserved F or W. Fields, in order: CDR3 DNA, CDR3 protein, clone size, J gene, V gene, D gene. D genes are given only for firm matches. Expanded clones are given a class, and other clones once, few, many or no size at all.

CDR3nt: TGTGCCAGCAGCAAAGCGCGATCGGGGAAAACTTCTGGAAACACCATATATTTT; CDR3aa: CASSKARSGKTSGNTIYF; abundance: .; j_gene: TRBJ1-3; v_gene: TRBV21-1; d_gene: .
CDR3nt: TGTGCCAGCAGTTTAGGGGGGACCGGGGACACCATATATTTT; CDR3aa: CASSLGGTGDTIYF; abundance: .; j_gene: TRBJ1-3; v_gene: TRBV28; d_gene: .
CDR3nt: TGTGCCAGCACCCAGGGAAGTGTAACTTTCTTT; CDR3aa: CASTQGSVTFF; abundance: .; j_gene: TRBJ1-1; v_gene: TRBV2; d_gene: .
CDR3nt: TGTGCCAGCTCCGGGGAGAGGTGGAATTCACCCCTCCACTTT; CDR3aa: CASSGERWNSPLHF; abundance: .; j_gene: TRBJ1-6; v_gene: TRBV5-4; d_gene: .
CDR3nt: TGTGCCAGCAGCCAAGATGTTTCGGGGTCTCGGTCCTACGAGCAGTACTTC; CDR3aa: CASSQDVSGSRSYEQYF; abundance: .; j_gene: TRBJ2-7; v_gene: TRBV3-1/TRBV3-2; d_gene: .
CDR3nt: TGTGCCAGCACCCCGGGGGGCCCAACCCTTCCTTACGAGCAGTACTTC; CDR3aa: CASTPGGPTLPYEQYF; abundance: once; j_gene: TRBJ2-7; v_gene: TRBV5-6; d_gene: .
CDR3nt: TGTGCCAGCAGCGTTCGGACTAGCCCCAAGTGGGGCGGGGAGCTGTTTTTT; CDR3aa: CASSVRTSPKWGGELFF; abundance: .; j_gene: TRBJ2-2; v_gene: TRBV3-1/TRBV3-2; d_gene: TRBD2
CDR3nt: TGCGCCAGCAGCTTCGAATTACGGGGGGGCGAGCAGTACTTC; CDR3aa: CASSFELRGGEQYF; abundance: .; j_gene: TRBJ2-7; v_gene: TRBV5-1; d_gene: TRBD2
CDR3nt: TGTGCCAGCTCACCACGCTTAGATGACACTGAAGCTTTCTTT; CDR3aa: CASSPRLDDTEAFF; abundance: .; j_gene: TRBJ1-1; v_gene: TRBV18; d_gene: .
CDR3nt: TGTGCCAGCAGCTTAAGCAGCGGGGCCTCGAACACCGGGGAGCTGTTTTTT; CDR3aa: CASSLSSGASNTGELFF; abundance: .; j_gene: TRBJ2-2; v_gene: TRBV7-8; d_gene: TRBD2
CDR3nt: TGCGCCAGCAGCCTCAGGGGGCTGAACACTGAAGCTTTCTTT; CDR3aa: CASSLRGLNTEAFF; abundance: .; j_gene: TRBJ1-1; v_gene: TRBV4-1; d_gene: TRBD1
CDR3nt: TGTGCCAGCAGCCTCCGGACTAGCGAGTACTTC; CDR3aa: CASSLRTSEYF; abundance: once; j_gene: TRBJ2-5; v_gene: TRBV5-5; d_gene: TRBD2
CDR3nt: TGTGCCAGCAGAGCCGGGACATTAGTCGCCGGCGAGCAGTACTTC; CDR3aa: CASRAGTLVAGEQYF; abundance: once; j_gene: TRBJ2-7; v_gene: TRBV6-5; d_gene: .
CDR3nt: TGTGCCAGCAGCTCGACTAGCGGGGGACCTATCGGCAATGAGCAGTTCTTC; CDR3aa: CASSSTSGGPIGNEQFF; abundance: once; j_gene: TRBJ2-1; v_gene: TRBV7-3; d_gene: TRBD2
CDR3nt: TGTGCCAGCAGCCAAGATAGGGGCAGGGAGGGTAATGAAAAACTGTTTTTT; CDR3aa: CASSQDRGREGNEKLFF; abundance: .; j_gene: TRBJ1-4; v_gene: TRBV4-2; d_gene: .
CDR3nt: TGTGCCAGCAGGGGACTGAGTCCTTATGGCTACACCTTC; CDR3aa: CASRGLSPYGYTF; abundance: .; j_gene: TRBJ1-2; v_gene: TRBV28; d_gene: .
CDR3nt: TGTGCCACGGGAGGGGATCCCCAAGCTTTCTTT; CDR3aa: CATGGDPQAFF; abundance: .; j_gene: TRBJ1-1; v_gene: TRBV6-6; d_gene: .
CDR3nt: TGTGCCACGAGCCTGACAGGTACTGAAGCTTTCTTT; CDR3aa: CATSLTGTEAFF; abundance: .; j_gene: TRBJ1-1; v_gene: TRBV19; d_gene: .
CDR3nt: TGTGCCAGCAGTGAAGGCGGTTCGGGGGGGGGCTACGAGCAGTACTTC; CDR3aa: CASSEGGSGGGYEQYF; abundance: .; j_gene: TRBJ2-7; v_gene: TRBV6-1; d_gene: TRBD2
CDR3nt: TGTGCCAGCAGCTTGGATTTGGCAGGGGGCATGGCCGGGGAGCTGTTTTTT; CDR3aa: CASSLDLAGGMAGELFF; abundance: .; j_gene: TRBJ2-2; v_gene: TRBV5-5; d_gene: TRBD1
CDR3nt: TGTGCCAGCAGTGAGGGAGGGAGAACAGATACGCAGTATTTT; CDR3aa: CASSEGGRTDTQYF; abundance: .; j_gene: TRBJ2-3; v_gene: TRBV27; d_gene: TRBD2
CDR3nt: TGTGCCAGCAGTTACGGACTAGCGGAGAATGAGCAGTTCTTC; CDR3aa: CASSYGLAENEQFF; abundance: .; j_gene: TRBJ2-1; v_gene: TRBV6-5; d_gene: TRBD2
CDR3nt: TGTGCCAGCAGCTTAACGGAGGGGTCTGAAGCTTTCTTT; CDR3aa: CASSLTEGSEAFF; abundance: once; j_gene: TRBJ1-1; v_gene: TRBV7-3; d_gene: .
CDR3nt: TGTGCCCATGGAGTCGGGCAGGGGGCGGGCTACACCTTC; CDR3aa: CAHGVGQGAGYTF; abundance: .; j_gene: TRBJ1-2; v_gene: TRBV30; d_gene: TRBD1
CDR3nt: TGTGCCAGCAGTGTAGGGGACAGGGGAATGTACGAGCAGTACTTC; CDR3aa: CASSVGDRGMYEQYF; abundance: .; j_gene: TRBJ2-7; v_gene: TRBV2; d_gene: TRBD1
CDR3nt: TGTGCCACCAGTGACACTAGCGGGGGGACAGATACGCAGTATTTT; CDR3aa: CATSDTSGGTDTQYF; abundance: .; j_gene: TRBJ2-3; v_gene: TRBV24-1; d_gene: TRBD2
CDR3nt: TGTGCCAGCAGTTTTCTAGCGCATGAGCAGTTCTTC; CDR3aa: CASSFLAHEQFF; abundance: .; j_gene: TRBJ2-1; v_gene: TRBV28; d_gene: .
CDR3nt: TGTGCCAGCAGTGAACTAACAGGGAACTCTGGAAACACCATATATTTT; CDR3aa: CASSELTGNSGNTIYF; abundance: .; j_gene: TRBJ1-3; v_gene: TRBV2; d_gene: .
CDR3nt: TGTGCCAGCAGCATTGATGGGCCCTCCTACGAGCAGTACTTC; CDR3aa: CASSIDGPSYEQYF; abundance: .; j_gene: TRBJ2-7; v_gene: TRBV7-9; d_gene: .
CDR3nt: TGTGCCAGCAGCTTCAGCAGAGGAGAGACCCAGTACTTC; CDR3aa: CASSFSRGETQYF; abundance: .; j_gene: TRBJ2-5; v_gene: TRBV11-3; d_gene: .
CDR3nt: TGTGCCAGCAGTGAAGCTAGGGGGCTTACTGAAGCTTTCTTT; CDR3aa: CASSEARGLTEAFF; abundance: once; j_gene: TRBJ1-1; v_gene: TRBV6-1; d_gene: TRBD1
CDR3nt: TGTGCCAGCAGCTATGTAGCGGGGGTTTCTGGTGAGCAGTTCTTC; CDR3aa: CASSYVAGVSGEQFF; abundance: once; j_gene: TRBJ2-1; v_gene: TRBV7-9; d_gene: TRBD2
CDR3nt: TGTGCCAGTAGTCCGCAGGGCCTCGCCTCTGGGGCCAACGTCCTGACTTTC; CDR3aa: CASSPQGLASGANVLTF; abundance: .; j_gene: TRBJ2-6; v_gene: TRBV19; d_gene: .
CDR3nt: TGTGCCAGCAGCGGCCCCGGGACAGACAATTCACCCCTCCACTTT; CDR3aa: CASSGPGTDNSPLHF; abundance: once; j_gene: TRBJ1-6; v_gene: TRBV6-5; d_gene: TRBD1
CDR3nt: TGTGCCAGCAGCCCCTTGGGACAGGGTCCGCATGAGCAGTTCTTC; CDR3aa: CASSPLGQGPHEQFF; abundance: .; j_gene: TRBJ2-1; v_gene: TRBV14; d_gene: TRBD1